This T cell receptor beta chain emerged from a study of blood T cell repertoires in COVID-19. As for the study in general: Sites across the United States, Italy and Spain contributed samples from acute and convalescent COVID-19. PBMCs, B-cell-depleted T cells, or T cells provided the cDNA or gDNA that made up the material.

Looked up from germline, CDR1 is MNHNY and CDR2 is SVGAGI (reference sequence). Deletions cut 5 bases from V and 5 bases from J, with 13 bases between. This CDR3 is built from 14 residues. Original handling: Estimated nucleated cell counts came from reference gene primer amplification. Profiled with immunoSEQ multiplex PCR; TCRdb holds only in-frame clones, not every one. That table gives V, J and clone size, and the DNA gave D and trimming. The data hold some 300,000 clones, with around 88% observed a single time. Sequencing was done on a sample of peripheral blood. This TCR derives from a woman aged 30 to 39 who had recovered from COVID-19. The rearrangement links TRBV6-6 to TRBJ1-5, with D tentatively TRBD1 (5 bases). DNA of the CDR3: TGTGCCAGCAGTCTGGGCAGGGCAGATCAGCCCCAGCATTTT. This sequence encodes CASSLGRADQPQHF.